This TCR beta chain is from a study of T cell responses to AZD1222 COVID-19 vaccine. The overall study: Timing groups of about 4 and about 12 weeks for second doses were pooled.

Germline CDR1 and CDR2: SGHVS and FNYEAQ. The V and J ends lost 5 bases and 3 bases, in that order; junction bases with no gene match: 9. The CDR3 has 15 residues. Measured with immunoSEQ multiplex PCR; TCRdb has only the in-frame clones, and not every one. The sample lists 95,000 to 150,000 clones; around 89% were seen once. Study-level findings and limits: The peak T cell response came first, and repertoires were sampled only after it. Nearly half of spike-specific TCRs reportedly go after variant regions that carry no mutations.

As to this clone: No antigen is known for it.

This chain uses TRBV7-6 with TRBJ1-1, with TRBD1 matching over 7 bases. The sample was peripheral blood, taken on day 0 of AZD1222 vaccination. The receptor comes from an adult in good health. The CDR3 sequence is CASSPRFQGDTEAFF. The CDR3 nucleotides read TGTGCCAGCAGCCCCCGGTTCCAGGGGGACACTGAAGCTTTCTTT.